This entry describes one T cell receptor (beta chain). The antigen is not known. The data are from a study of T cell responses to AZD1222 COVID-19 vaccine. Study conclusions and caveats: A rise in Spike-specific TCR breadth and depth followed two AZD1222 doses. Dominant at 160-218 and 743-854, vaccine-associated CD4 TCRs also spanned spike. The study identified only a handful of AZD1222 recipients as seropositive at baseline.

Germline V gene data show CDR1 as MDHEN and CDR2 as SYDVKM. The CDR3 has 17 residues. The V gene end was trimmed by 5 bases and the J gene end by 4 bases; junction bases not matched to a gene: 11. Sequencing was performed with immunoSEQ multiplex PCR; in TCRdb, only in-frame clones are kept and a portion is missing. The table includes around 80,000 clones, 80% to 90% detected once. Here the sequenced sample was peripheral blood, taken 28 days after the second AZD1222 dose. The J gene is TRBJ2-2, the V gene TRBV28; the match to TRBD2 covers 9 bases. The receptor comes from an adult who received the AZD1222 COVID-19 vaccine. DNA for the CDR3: TGTGCCAGCAGTCGGATAGCGGGGGAACCGGGCACCGGGGAGCTGTTTTTT. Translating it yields CASSRIAGEPGTGELFF.